The clone carrying this T cell receptor (beta chain) occurred many times. Trimming left V 4 bases short and J 7 bases short, with 10 bases between. Germline CDR1 reads GTSNPN; CDR2 reads SVGIG (reference sequence). The CDR3 is made up of 11 amino acids. RNA transcripts gave rise to amplified TCR beta CDR3 regions. In the first-round RT-PCR of the TCR CDR3, the HTBI primer set was used. TCRdb independently ran MiXCR on the multiplex PCR reads; one entry per CDR3 protein. Among some 370,000 distinct CDR3 sequences, roughly 13% were seen once, and the ten largest hold over 25%. The data originate from a study of T cells in Graves' hyperthyroidism and ophthalmopathy.

This receptor was taken from a man aged 50-60 years with Graves' ophthalmopathy. The V and J genes are TRBV30 and TRBJ1-1, with D uncertain. Sequences were obtained from blood. The CDR3 DNA follows: TGTGCCTGGATCGGCGGACTTGAAGCTTTCTTT. Its translation is CAWIGGLEAFF.